This T cell receptor (beta chain) derives from a study of T-cell reconstitution after alpha-beta-depleted transplantation in children. This clonotype was observed at least ten times. The TCRbeta library incorporated unique molecular identifiers. Via MiXCR, TCRdb re-called the PCR reads, giving one row per CDR3 protein. This table holds 380,000 or so distinct CDR3 sequences, 10% to 15% found once. The sequenced sample was PBMCs, obtained from the stem cell graft. The TCR was taken from a human donor who donated a stem cell graft to a child with Fanconi anemia.

The CDR3 coding sequence is TGTGCCAGCAGCGATATGGCGGGGGGGCCAGATACGCAGTATTTT. This sequence encodes CASSDMAGGPDTQYF. This chain connects TRBV9 to TRBJ2-3; TRBD2 agrees at 9 bases. Per germline, CDR1 SGDLS and CDR2 YYNGEE. Trimming took 3 bases from V and 4 from J; bases not matched to a gene: 6. CDR3 length equals 15 residues.